This TCR beta chain was sequenced during a study of TIL therapy for anti-PD-1-resistant metastatic lung cancer. On the study more broadly: Median patient age was about 56, ranging roughly 35-85 years. Most patients had lung adenocarcinoma; a few tumors were EGFR-mutant, two ALK-rearranged; half smoked currently or formerly.

The CDR3 consists of 13 residues. Trimming cost V 0 bases and J 4 bases, with 4 bases left between them. The germline V gene encodes CDR1 SGHRS and CDR2 YFSETQ. This was the immunoSEQ v3 assay. Repertoires were generated with immunoSEQ multiplex PCR, while TCRdb's copy carries only in-frame clones and drops some. The sample lists roughly 2,500 clones; roughly 73% were seen once. The time point here: pre-treatment sample, taken before nivolumab and TIL therapy. Tumor tissue came from excised metastases, mostly pleural nodules or supraclavicular lymph nodes. The chain combines TRBV5-1 with TRBJ2-2; no clear D gene. The sequences come from tumor tissue, collected at baseline. This TCR came from a person aged 25 to 80 with non-small cell lung cancer. Some clones in this sample may be carry-over from other donors' samples. CDR3 residues: CASSLAGTGELFF. The CDR3 DNA follows: TGCGCCAGCAGCTTGGCGGGCACCGGGGAGCTGTTTTTT.